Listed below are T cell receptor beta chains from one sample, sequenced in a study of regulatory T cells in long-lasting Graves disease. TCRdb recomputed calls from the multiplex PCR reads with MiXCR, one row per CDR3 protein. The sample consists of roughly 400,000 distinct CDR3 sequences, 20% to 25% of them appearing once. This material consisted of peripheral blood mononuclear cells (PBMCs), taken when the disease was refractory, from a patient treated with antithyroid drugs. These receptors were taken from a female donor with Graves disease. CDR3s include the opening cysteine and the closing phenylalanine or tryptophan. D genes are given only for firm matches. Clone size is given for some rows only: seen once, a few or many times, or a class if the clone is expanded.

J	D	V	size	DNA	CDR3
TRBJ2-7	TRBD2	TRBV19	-	TGTGCCAGTAGTATGAAGGGACTAGCGGATTACGAGCAGTACTTC	CASSMKGLADYEQYF
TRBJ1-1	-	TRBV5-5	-	TGTGCCAGCAGCTTGGGGGGCGAGGGCCGGGTCTTT	CASSLGGEGRVF
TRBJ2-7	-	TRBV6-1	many	TGTGCCAGCAGTGAAGAACATGGGGATCCCTACGAGCAGTACTTC	CASSEEHGDPYEQYF
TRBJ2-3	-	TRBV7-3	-	TGTGCCAGCAGCTTGGGGGGTGTCGGCACAGATACGCAGTATTTT	CASSLGGVGTDTQYF
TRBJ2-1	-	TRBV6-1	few	TGTGCCAGCAGCGCTAGGGGCTCCTACAATGAGCAGTTCTTC	CASSARGSYNEQFF
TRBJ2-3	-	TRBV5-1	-	TGCGCCAGCAGCTGGGGGGGGCTAGCAGCCACTAGCACAGATACGCAGTATTTT	CASSWGGLAATSTDTQYF
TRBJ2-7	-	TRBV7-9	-	TGTGCCAGCAGCTTAACGGGGCAGGGGGGCGAGCAGTACTTC	CASSLTGQGGEQYF
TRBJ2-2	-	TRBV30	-	TGTGCCTCAAGGGGCAGGCTCACCGGGGAGCTGTTTTTT	CASRGRLTGELFF
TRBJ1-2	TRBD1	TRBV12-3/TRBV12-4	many	TGTGCCAGCACCCGGGACAGGGGCTATGGCTACACCTTC	CASTRDRGYGYTF
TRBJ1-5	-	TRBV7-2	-	TGTGCCAGCAGCTTAGGGGGGATTCACAATCAGCCCCAGCATTTT	CASSLGGIHNQPQHF
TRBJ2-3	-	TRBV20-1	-	TGCAGTGCTAGAGATTGGCGCACAGATACGCAGTATTTT	CSARDWRTDTQYF
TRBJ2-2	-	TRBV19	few	TGTGCCAGTAGTATAGTGAGGGCCGGGGAGCTGTTTTTT	CASSIVRAGELFF
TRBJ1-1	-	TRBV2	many	TGTGCCAGCAGAAACAGGGTTGTTGAAGCTTTCTTT	CASRNRVVEAFF
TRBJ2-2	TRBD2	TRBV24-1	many	TGTGCCACCCATGAGGGCGGGAGCGCCACCGGGGAGCTGTTTTTT	CATHEGGSATGELFF
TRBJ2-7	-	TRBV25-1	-	TGTGCCAGCAGTTTTTCCCGGGACCCTTACGAGCAGTACTTC	CASSFSRDPYEQYF
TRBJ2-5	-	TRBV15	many	TGTGCCACCAGCAGAGTTGCGACGGGGACCCAGTACTTC	CATSRVATGTQYF
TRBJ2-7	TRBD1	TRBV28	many	TGTGCCAGCAATCCGGGACAGTTATACGAGCAGTACTTC	CASNPGQLYEQYF
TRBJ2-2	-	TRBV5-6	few	TGTGCCAGCAGCCGGGGGACACTTAACACCGGGGAGCTGTTTTTT	CASSRGTLNTGELFF
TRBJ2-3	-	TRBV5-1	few	TGCGCCAGCAGCTTGGAGTGGGGTACGCAGTATTTT	CASSLEWGTQYF
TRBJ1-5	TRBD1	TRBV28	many	TGTGCCAGCAGTTTGCCCCCGGGACAGGATAGCAATCAGCCCCAGCATTTT	CASSLPPGQDSNQPQHF
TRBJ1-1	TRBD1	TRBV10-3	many	TGTGCCTCAGGGACAGGGACGAACACTGAAGCTTTCTTT	CASGTGTNTEAFF
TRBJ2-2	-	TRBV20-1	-	TGCAGTGCTAGAGATCGGCCCCCCTGGGGTAGGGGGGAGCTGTTTTTT	CSARDRPPWGRGELFF
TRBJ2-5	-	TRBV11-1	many	TGTGCCAGCAGCTTAGGGCGGCGGTTCGGGGAGACCCAGTACTTC	CASSLGRRFGETQYF
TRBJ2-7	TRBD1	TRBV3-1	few	TGTGCCAGCAGCCAATCTGGCCAGGGGGCCGCCTACGAGCAGTACTTC	CASSQSGQGAAYEQYF
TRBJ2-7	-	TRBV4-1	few	TGCGCCAGCAGCCAGACAGGCTCTGACGAGCAGTACTTC	CASSQTGSDEQYF
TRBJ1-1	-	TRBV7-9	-	TGTGCCAGCAGTACCTCCAACAAGAACACTGAAGCTTTCTTT	CASSTSNKNTEAFF
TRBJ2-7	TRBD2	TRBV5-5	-	TGTGGCAGCAGCTTTGTGCTGGCGGGGGTCAACGAGCAGTACTTC	CGSSFVLAGVNEQYF
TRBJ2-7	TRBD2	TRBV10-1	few	TGCGCCAGCAGTGAGGCCGGGACTAGCGAGACGAGATTC	CASSEAGTSETRF